This paragraph reports one TCR beta chain. Its target antigen remains unknown. Within one base of it there is no much larger clone, and no base qualities were kept. The data belong to a study of blood T cell repertoires in COVID-19 (dated by TCRdb to 2020 to 2021). Background for the entire study: The collaborator samples originated in the United States, Italy and Spain and spanned the acute and convalescent phases of COVID-19. The material from the prospective study consisted of cDNA or gDNA derived from T cells, B-cell-depleted T cells, or PBMCs. Subjects who had been exposed to COVID-19, were actively infected with it, or had recovered from it provided the deeply sampled blood TCRbeta repertoires that made up the dataset. The repertoires were released in a freely available public database intended as a resource for research on the immune response to SARS-CoV-2. The samples were drawn from the first 160 participants of the ongoing ImmuneRACE study and from more than 1,000 subjects provided by 6 global collaborators. The sample metadata nearly always contained a de-identified subject ID, COVID-19 status, age in years and sex. HLA class I and class II types, where available, came from metadata supplied by the sample provider rather than from assay-based typing. Here is what the overall study found, with its caveats: Clinical and demographic metadata were provided uncurated, with the amount varying by source and participant.

V sheds 0 bases and J sheds 3 bases, leaving 21 bases between their ends. Sequences GTSNPN (CDR1) and SVGIG (CDR2) are obtained from the germline V gene (reference sequence). The CDR3 runs 17 residues from the cysteine to the phenylalanine. This entry keeps only the CDR3 DNA: 51 bases, framed from base 1. Each collaborating institution followed its own protocols to collect whole blood in K2EDTA tubes. Collaborator samples were shipped for TCRbeta analysis as frozen whole blood, isolated PBMCs, or DNA extracted from either sample type. TCRbeta CDR3 regions were amplified from genomic DNA using the immunoSEQ Assay, a bias-controlled multiplex PCR. The authors' pipeline ran thus. Nucleated cell counts per sample were estimated from amplification of reference gene primers within the assay. To quantify the absolute abundance of each unique TCRbeta CDR3 rearrangement, sequence reads were collapsed and filtered. For each sample, productive Simpson clonality was calculated as the square root of Simpson's diversity index over productive rearrangements. Here the immuneACCESS table is served through TCRdb, limited to in-frame sequences with V and J called. Missing clones are a known gap in these copies; in checked studies unresolved V genes cover under half, and the rest lacks a known reason. V and J calls and clone size are copied from that table; D and trimming were computed from the DNA. The sample table lists about 190,000 clones, about 83% of them with a count of one. In total, the top ten clones hold 2.9% of the sample.

The receptor's source is a man between 45 and 60 years old with active or convalescent COVID-19. The sequenced sample was peripheral blood. In this chain, TRBV30 is recombined with TRBJ2-7; a tentative D match to TRBD1 spans 5 bases. The nucleotides are TGTGCCTGGAGTGTACTGTTTGATTGGGGCAGAAACTACGAGCAGTACTTC. Translation gives CAWSVLFDWGRNYEQYF.